This T cell receptor (beta chain) appears in the sequencing data of a study of blood T cell repertoires in COVID-19. Trimming removed 4 bases from V and 5 bases from J, with 19 bases in between. Germline V gives CDR1 SGHRS, CDR2 YFSETQ. The CDR3 runs to 15 residues. Sequencing was performed with immunoSEQ multiplex PCR; in TCRdb, only in-frame clones are kept and a portion is missing. The data show 200,000 or so clones, 70% to 90% seen once. The V and J genes are TRBV5-1 and TRBJ2-7, with D possibly TRBD2 on 5 matching bases. The source material was peripheral blood. This TCR was recovered from a woman in her sixties or seventies with acute or convalescent COVID-19. The CDR3 coding sequence is TGCGCCAGCAGCCCCCGGACGGCTAGCACCCACGAGCAGTACTTC. It encodes CASSPRTASTHEQYF.